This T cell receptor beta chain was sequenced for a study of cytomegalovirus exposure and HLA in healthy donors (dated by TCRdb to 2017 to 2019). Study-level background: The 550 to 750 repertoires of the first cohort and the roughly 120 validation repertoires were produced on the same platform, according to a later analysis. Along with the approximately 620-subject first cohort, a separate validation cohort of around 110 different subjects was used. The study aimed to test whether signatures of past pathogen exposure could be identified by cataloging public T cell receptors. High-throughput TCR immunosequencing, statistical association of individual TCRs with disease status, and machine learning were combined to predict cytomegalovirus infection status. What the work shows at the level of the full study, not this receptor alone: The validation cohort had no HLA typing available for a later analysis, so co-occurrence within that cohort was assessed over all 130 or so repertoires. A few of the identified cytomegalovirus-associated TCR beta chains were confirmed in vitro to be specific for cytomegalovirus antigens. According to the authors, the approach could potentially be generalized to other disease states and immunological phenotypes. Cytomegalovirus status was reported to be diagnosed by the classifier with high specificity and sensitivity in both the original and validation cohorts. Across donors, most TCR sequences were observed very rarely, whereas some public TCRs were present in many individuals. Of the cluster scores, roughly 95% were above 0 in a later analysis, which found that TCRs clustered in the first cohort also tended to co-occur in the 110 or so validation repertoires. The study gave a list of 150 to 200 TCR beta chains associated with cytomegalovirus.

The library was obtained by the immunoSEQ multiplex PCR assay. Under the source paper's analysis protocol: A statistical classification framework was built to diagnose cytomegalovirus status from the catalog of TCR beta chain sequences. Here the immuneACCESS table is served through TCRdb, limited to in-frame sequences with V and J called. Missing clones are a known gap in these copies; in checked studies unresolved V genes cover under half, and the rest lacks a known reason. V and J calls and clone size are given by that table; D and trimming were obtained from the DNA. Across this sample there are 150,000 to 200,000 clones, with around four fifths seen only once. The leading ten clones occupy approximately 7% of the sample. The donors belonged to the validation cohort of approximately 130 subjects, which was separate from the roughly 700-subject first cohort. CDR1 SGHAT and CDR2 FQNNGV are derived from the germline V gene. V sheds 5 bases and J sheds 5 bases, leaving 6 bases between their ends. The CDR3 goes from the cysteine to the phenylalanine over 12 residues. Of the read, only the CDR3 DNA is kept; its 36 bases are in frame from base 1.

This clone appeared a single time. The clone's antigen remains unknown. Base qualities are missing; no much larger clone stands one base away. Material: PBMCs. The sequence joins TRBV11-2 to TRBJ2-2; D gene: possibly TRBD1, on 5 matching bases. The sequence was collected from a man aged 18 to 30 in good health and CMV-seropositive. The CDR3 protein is CASSPGTGELFF. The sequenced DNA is TGTGCCAGCAGCCCAGGGACCGGGGAGCTGTTTTTT.